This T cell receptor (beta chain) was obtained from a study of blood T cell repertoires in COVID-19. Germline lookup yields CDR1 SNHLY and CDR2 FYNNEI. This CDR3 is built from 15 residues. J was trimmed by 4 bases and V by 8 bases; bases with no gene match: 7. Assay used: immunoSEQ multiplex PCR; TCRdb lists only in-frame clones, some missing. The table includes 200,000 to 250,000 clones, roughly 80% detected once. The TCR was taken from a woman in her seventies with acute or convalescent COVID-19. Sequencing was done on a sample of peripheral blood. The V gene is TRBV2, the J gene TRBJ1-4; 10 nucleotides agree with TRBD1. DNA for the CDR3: TGTGCCAGCGGCCGGGACAGGGGCGTTAATGAAAAACTGTTTTTT. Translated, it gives CASGRDRGVNEKLFF.